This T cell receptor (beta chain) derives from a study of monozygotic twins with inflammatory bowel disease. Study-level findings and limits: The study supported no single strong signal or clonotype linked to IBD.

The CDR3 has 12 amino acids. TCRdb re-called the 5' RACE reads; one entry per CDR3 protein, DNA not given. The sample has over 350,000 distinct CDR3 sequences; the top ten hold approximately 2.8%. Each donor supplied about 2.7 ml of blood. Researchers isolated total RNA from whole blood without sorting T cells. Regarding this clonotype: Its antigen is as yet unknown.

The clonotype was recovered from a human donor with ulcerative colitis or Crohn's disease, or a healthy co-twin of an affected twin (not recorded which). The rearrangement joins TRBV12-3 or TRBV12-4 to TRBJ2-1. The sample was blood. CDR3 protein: CASTSSYNEQFF.